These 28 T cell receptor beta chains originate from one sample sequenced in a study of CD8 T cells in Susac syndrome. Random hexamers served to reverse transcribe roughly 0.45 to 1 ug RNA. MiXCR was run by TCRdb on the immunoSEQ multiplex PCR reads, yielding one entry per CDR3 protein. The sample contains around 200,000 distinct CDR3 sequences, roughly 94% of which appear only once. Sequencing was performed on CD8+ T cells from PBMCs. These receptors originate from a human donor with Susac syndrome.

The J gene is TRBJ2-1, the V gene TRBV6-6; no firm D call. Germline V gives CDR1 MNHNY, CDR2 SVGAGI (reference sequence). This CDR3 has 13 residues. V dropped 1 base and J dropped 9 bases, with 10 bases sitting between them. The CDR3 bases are TGTGCCAGCAGTTACTATATCGGCGGTGAGCAGTTCTTC. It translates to CASSYYIGGEQFF.

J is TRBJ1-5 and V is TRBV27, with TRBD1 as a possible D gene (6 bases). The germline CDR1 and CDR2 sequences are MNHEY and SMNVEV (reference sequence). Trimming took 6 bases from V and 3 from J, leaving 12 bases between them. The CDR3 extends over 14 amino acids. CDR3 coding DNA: TGTGCCAGCAGCCTACAGGGCCCCAATCAGCCCCAGCATTTT. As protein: CASSLQGPNQPQHF.

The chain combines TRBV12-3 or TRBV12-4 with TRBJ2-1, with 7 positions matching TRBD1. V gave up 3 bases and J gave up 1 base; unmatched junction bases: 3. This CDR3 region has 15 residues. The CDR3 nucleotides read TGTGCCAGCAGTTTCCAGGGGGAGTCCTACAATGAGCAGTTCTTC. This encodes CASSFQGESYNEQFF.

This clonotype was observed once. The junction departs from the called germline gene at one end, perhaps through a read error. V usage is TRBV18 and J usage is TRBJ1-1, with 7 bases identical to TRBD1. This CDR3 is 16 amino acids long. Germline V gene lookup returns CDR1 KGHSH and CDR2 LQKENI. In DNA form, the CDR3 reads TGTGCCGGCTCAAGACAGGGACAGAGAATGAACACTGAAGCTTTCTTT. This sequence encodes CAGSRQGQRMNTEAFF.

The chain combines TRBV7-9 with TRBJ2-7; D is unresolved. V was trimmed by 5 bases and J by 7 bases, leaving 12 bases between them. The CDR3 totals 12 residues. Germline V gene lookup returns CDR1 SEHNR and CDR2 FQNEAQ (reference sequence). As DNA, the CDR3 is TGTGCCAGCAGCCTCGGATCGGAGGAGCAGTACTTC. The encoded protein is CASSLGSEEQYF.

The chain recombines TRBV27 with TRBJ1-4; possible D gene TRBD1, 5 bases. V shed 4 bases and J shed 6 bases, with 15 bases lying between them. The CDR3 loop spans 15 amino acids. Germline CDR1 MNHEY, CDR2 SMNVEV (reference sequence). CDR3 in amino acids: CASSSAGWVDEKLFF. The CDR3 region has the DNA TGTGCCAGCAGTTCCGCAGGGTGGGTTGATGAAAAACTGTTTTTT.

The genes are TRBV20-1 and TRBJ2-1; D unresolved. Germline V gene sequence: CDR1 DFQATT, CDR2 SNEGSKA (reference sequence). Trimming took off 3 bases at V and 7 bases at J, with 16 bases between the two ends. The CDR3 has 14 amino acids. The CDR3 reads CSARARRMSNEQFF. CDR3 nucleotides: TGCAGTGCTAGGGCTCGTCGGATGTCTAATGAGCAGTTCTTC.

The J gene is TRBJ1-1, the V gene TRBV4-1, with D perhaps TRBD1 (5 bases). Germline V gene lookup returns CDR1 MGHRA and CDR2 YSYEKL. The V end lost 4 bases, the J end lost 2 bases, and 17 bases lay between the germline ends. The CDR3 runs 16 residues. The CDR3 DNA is TGCGCCAGCAGCCCCCCCCCAGGGAACTCCAACACTGAAGCTTTCTTT. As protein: CASSPPPGNSNTEAFF.

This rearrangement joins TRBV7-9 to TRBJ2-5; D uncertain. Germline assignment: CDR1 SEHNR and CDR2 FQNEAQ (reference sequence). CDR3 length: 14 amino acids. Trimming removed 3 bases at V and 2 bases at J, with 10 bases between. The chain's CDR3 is CASSFATEQETQYF. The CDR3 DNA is TGTGCCAGCAGCTTTGCGACGGAGCAAGAGACCCAGTACTTC. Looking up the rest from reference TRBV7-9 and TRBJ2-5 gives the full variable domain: DTGVSQNPRHKITKRGQNVTFRCDPISEHNRLYWYRQTLGQGPEFLTYFQNEAQLEKSRLLSDRFSAERPKGSFSTLEIQRTEQGDSAMYLCASSFATEQETQYFGPGTRLLVL.

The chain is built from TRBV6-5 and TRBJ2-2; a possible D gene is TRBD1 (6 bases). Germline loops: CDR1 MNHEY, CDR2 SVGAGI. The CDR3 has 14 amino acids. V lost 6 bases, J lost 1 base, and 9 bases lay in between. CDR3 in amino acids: CASRQTGNTGELFF. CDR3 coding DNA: TGTGCCAGCAGGCAGACAGGGAACACCGGGGAGCTGTTTTTT.

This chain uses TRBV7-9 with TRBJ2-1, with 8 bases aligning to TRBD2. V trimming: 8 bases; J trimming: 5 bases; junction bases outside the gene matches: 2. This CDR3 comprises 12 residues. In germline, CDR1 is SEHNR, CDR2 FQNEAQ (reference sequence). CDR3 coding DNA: TGTGCCAGCCGAGCGGGGGACAATGAGCAGTTCTTC. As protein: CASRAGDNEQFF. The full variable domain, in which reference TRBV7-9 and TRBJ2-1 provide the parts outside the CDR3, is DTGVSQNPRHKITKRGQNVTFRCDPISEHNRLYWYRQTLGQGPEFLTYFQNEAQLEKSRLLSDRFSAERPKGSFSTLEIQRTEQGDSAMYLCASRAGDNEQFFGPGTRLTVL.

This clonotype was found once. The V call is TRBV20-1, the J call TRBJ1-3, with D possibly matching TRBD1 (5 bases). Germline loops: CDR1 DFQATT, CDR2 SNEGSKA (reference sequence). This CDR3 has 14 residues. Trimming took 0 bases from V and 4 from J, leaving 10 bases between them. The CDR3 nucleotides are TGCAGTGCTAGAGATAGACAGTCAGGAAACACCATATATTTT. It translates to CSARDRQSGNTIYF.

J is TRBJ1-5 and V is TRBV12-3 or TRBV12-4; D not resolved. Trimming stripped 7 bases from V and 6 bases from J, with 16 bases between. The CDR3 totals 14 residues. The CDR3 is CASTTGGLGQPQHF. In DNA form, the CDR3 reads TGTGCCAGCACCACGGGAGGTTTGGGTCAGCCCCAGCATTTT.

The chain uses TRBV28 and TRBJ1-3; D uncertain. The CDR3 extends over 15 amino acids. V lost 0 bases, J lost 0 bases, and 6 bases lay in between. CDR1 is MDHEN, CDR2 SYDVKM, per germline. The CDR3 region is CASSLWGSSGNTIYF. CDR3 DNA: TGTGCCAGCAGTTTATGGGGCTCCTCTGGAAACACCATATATTTT.

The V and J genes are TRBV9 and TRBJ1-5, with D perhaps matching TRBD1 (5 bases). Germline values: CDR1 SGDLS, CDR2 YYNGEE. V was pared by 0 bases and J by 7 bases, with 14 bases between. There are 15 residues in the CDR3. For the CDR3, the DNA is TGTGCCAGCAGCGTAGATTCAGGGCATGGGCAGCCCCAGCATTTT. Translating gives CASSVDSGHGQPQHF. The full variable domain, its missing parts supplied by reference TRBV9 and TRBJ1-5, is DSGVTQTPKHLITATGQRVTLRCSPRSGDLSVYWYQQSLDQGLQFLIQYYNGEERAKGNILERFSAQQFPDLHSELNLSSLELGDSALYFCASSVDSGHGQPQHFGDGTRLSIL.

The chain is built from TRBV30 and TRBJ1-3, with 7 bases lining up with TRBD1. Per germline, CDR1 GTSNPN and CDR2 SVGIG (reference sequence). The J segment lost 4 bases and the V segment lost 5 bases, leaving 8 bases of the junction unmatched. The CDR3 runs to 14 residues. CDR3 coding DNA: TGTGCCTGGGGCCCTGGGACAGCAGGAAACACCATATATTTT. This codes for CAWGPGTAGNTIYF.

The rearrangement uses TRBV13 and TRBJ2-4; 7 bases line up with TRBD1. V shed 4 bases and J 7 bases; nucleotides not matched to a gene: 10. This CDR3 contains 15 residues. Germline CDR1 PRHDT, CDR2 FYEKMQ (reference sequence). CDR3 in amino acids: CASSSKDGTANIQYF. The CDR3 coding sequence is TGTGCCAGCAGCTCCAAAGATGGGACAGCGAACATTCAGTACTTC.

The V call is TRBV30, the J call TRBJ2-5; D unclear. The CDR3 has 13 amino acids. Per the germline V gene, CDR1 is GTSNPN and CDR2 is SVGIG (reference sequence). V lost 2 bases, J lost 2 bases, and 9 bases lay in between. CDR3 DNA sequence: TGTGCCTGGAGTAGTCAGATTCAAGAGACCCAGTACTTC. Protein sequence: CAWSSQIQETQYF.

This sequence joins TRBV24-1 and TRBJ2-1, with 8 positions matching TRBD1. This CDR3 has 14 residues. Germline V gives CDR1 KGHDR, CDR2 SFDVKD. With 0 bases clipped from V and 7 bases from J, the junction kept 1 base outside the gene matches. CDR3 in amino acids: CATSDLGQGNEQFF. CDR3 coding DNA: TGTGCCACCAGTGATTTGGGACAGGGTAATGAGCAGTTCTTC.

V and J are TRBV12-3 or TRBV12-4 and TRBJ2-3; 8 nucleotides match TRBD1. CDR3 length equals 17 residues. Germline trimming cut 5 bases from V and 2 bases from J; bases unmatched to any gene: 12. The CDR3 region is CASSVTEDRAFTDTQYF. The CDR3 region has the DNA TGTGCCAGCAGTGTTACGGAGGACAGGGCGTTCACAGATACGCAGTATTTT.

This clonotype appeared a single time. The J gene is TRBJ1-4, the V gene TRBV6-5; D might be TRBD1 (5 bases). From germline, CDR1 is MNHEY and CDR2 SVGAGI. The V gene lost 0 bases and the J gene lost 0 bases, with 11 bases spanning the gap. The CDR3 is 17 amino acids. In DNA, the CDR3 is TGTGCCAGCAGTTACTCCGCGACAGCTGCAACTAATGAAAAACTGTTTTTT. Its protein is CASSYSATAATNEKLFF.

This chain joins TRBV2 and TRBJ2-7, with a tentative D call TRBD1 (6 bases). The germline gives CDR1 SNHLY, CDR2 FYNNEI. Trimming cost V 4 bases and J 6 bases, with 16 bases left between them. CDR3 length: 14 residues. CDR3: CASSVWGRGGEQYF. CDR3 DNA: TGTGCCAGCAGTGTATGGGGCCGAGGGGGCGAGCAGTACTTC.

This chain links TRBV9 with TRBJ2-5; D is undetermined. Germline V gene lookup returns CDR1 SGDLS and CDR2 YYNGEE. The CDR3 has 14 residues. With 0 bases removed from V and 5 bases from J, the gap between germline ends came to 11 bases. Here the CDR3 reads CASSVDTDRETQYF. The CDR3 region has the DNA TGTGCCAGCAGCGTAGATACCGATAGGGAGACCCAGTACTTC.

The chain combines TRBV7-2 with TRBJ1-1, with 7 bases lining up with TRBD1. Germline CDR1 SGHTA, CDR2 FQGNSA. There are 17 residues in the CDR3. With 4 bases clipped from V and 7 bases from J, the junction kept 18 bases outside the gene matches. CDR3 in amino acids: CASSSYLRLTGEFEAFF. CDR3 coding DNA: TGTGCCAGCAGCTCTTACCTAAGGCTCACAGGGGAATTTGAAGCTTTCTTT.

The chain's CDR3 is CASSLERLNEQFF. CDR3 DNA: TGTGCCAGCAGCTTGGAACGACTCAATGAGCAGTTCTTC. The chain is built from TRBV5-4 and TRBJ2-1; D not resolved. This CDR3 has 13 residues. Germline assignment: CDR1 SGHNT and CDR2 YYREEE (reference sequence). Trimming cost V 0 bases and J 6 bases, with 7 bases left between them.

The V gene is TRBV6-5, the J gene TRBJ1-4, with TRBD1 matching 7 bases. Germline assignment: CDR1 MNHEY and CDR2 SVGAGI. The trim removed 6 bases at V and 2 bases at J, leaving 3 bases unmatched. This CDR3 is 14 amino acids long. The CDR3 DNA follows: TGTGCCAGCAGAGAGGGACAGACTAATGAAAAACTGTTTTTT. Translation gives CASREGQTNEKLFF.

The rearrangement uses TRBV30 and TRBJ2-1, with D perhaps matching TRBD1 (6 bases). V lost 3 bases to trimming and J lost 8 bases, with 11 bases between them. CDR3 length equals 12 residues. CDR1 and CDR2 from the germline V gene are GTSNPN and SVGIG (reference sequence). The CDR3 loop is CAWSEGDDEQFF. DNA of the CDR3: TGTGCCTGGAGCGAGGGGGACGATGAGCAGTTCTTC.

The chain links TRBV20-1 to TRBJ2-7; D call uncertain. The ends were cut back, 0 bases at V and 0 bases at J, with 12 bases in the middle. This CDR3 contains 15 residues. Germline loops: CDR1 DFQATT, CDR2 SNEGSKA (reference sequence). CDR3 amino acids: CSARDPSGPSYEQYF. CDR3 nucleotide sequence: TGCAGTGCTAGAGATCCGTCGGGTCCCTCCTACGAGCAGTACTTC.